The clone carrying this TCR beta chain was found many times. Antigen specificity is unknown. This CDR3 is also generated by other DNA sequences in the sample. The study reverse transcribed the entire isolated RNA, so it sequenced expressed TCRB transcripts. The method was immunoSEQ multiplex PCR; TCRdb's version includes in-frame clones alone and lacks a portion of them. The table has about 240,000 clones, 27% seen once; the top ten hold 3.5% to 4%. The record originates from a study of beta chain features in type 1 diabetes. Study in general: Patient and healthy donor groups were alike in age, gender and cell yields.

Germline-derived CDR1 and CDR2 are SQVTM and ANQGSEA. V lost 0 bases to trimming and J lost 1 base, with 4 bases between them. The CDR3 consists of 14 residues. Study results and caveats: Researchers cautioned that cDNA sequencing could over-represent cells with high TCR expression. Compared with healthy donors, patients appeared to share more similar naive, central memory and regulatory TCRB repertoires. A pattern of fewer insertions and more deletions at VDJ junctions was seen in type 1 diabetes patients.

The sequencing sample was made of central memory CD4+ T cells from blood. This receptor was taken from a man aged 30-40 years in good health. This chain links TRBV29-1 with TRBJ2-6; no clear D gene. The CDR3 loop reads CSVEEQSGANVLTF. The CDR3 region has the DNA TGCAGCGTTGAAGAGCAGTCTGGGGCCAACGTCCTGACTTTC.